Listed below are T cell receptor beta chains from one sample, sequenced in a study of T-cell reconstitution after alpha-beta-depleted transplantation in children. TCRdb reprocessed the PCR reads via MiXCR and lists one record per CDR3 protein. The data contain 500,000 to 650,000 distinct CDR3 sequences, 10% to 15% of them singletons. Specimen: PBMCs, mostly from graft donor cells, collected 360 days after TCRalphabeta/CD19-depleted stem cell transplant. The receptors come from a male patient younger than 18 who had a stem cell transplant for acute myeloid leukemia, so the T cells may come from the graft donor. The conserved cysteine and the conserved F or W are not part of the CDR3 here. The order of the fields is V gene, J gene, CDR3 protein.

v_call: TRBV5-6
j_call: TRBJ2-1
cdr3_aa: ASSLGPRNEQF

v_call: TRBV14
j_call: TRBJ2-7
cdr3_aa: ASSLSAGTSNYEQY

v_call: TRBV10-3
j_call: TRBJ1-2
cdr3_aa: AISLREDRGNYGYT

v_call: TRBV28
j_call: TRBJ2-2
cdr3_aa: ASSLSKAGAANTGELF

v_call: TRBV3-1
j_call: TRBJ2-1
cdr3_aa: ASSQEERGGEGGNEQF

v_call: TRBV2
j_call: TRBJ2-3
cdr3_aa: ASKPSGSPTDTQY

v_call: TRBV19
j_call: TRBJ2-1
cdr3_aa: ASSIGTSGTEQF

v_call: TRBV12-3/TRBV12-4
j_call: TRBJ2-7
cdr3_aa: ASSLRGVFRSEQY

v_call: TRBV4-3
j_call: TRBJ2-7
cdr3_aa: ASSQDFAAAGRYEQY

v_call: TRBV20-1
j_call: TRBJ2-3
cdr3_aa: SADRVVADTQY

v_call: TRBV28
j_call: TRBJ2-5
cdr3_aa: ASSLQAGVETQY

v_call: TRBV25-1
j_call: TRBJ1-5
cdr3_aa: ASSRALNQPQH

v_call: TRBV5-1
j_call: TRBJ1-2
cdr3_aa: ASSWGTGKAYGYT

v_call: TRBV11-2
j_call: TRBJ2-7
cdr3_aa: ASSPGDRGLLGGYEQY

v_call: TRBV11-2
j_call: TRBJ2-2
cdr3_aa: ASTPDRWGGELF

v_call: TRBV5-1
j_call: TRBJ2-3
cdr3_aa: ASSQRATSGNRDTQY

v_call: TRBV29-1
j_call: TRBJ2-2
cdr3_aa: SGQVPGELF

v_call: TRBV5-1
j_call: TRBJ2-4
cdr3_aa: ASSPAAKNIQY

v_call: TRBV12-3/TRBV12-4
j_call: TRBJ2-3
cdr3_aa: ASSLVVSGSGDTQY

v_call: TRBV6-2/TRBV6-3
j_call: TRBJ1-4
cdr3_aa: ASSQDRGLEKLF

v_call: TRBV15
j_call: TRBJ2-7
cdr3_aa: ATSRATGTATYEQY

v_call: TRBV27
j_call: TRBJ2-1
cdr3_aa: ASSPGEFYNEQF

v_call: TRBV28
j_call: TRBJ2-2
cdr3_aa: ASSPTRIGTGELF

v_call: TRBV6-1
j_call: TRBJ2-7
cdr3_aa: ASSLGTSGSIRPYEQY

v_call: TRBV25-1
j_call: TRBJ2-2
cdr3_aa: ASSDTGLNTGELF

v_call: TRBV7-2
j_call: TRBJ1-1
cdr3_aa: ASSPWDRGNTEAF

v_call: TRBV27
j_call: TRBJ1-1
cdr3_aa: ASSFAVEARFSEAF

v_call: TRBV20-1
j_call: TRBJ1-6
cdr3_aa: SARDPGQGNSPLH

v_call: TRBV30
j_call: TRBJ2-5
cdr3_aa: ASTDRGQETQY

v_call: TRBV7-9
j_call: TRBJ1-2
cdr3_aa: ASSSPIGQSNYGYT

v_call: TRBV12-3/TRBV12-4
j_call: TRBJ2-1
cdr3_aa: ASSLATPRSYNEQF

v_call: TRBV29-1
j_call: TRBJ2-3
cdr3_aa: SVGWVRRTGSTDTQY

v_call: TRBV10-3
j_call: TRBJ2-3
cdr3_aa: AISESRGNRTSERGTSTDTQY

v_call: TRBV4-3
j_call: TRBJ2-2
cdr3_aa: ASSPGFSGGELF

v_call: TRBV7-2
j_call: TRBJ2-2
cdr3_aa: ASSFRLAATGELF

v_call: TRBV7-2
j_call: TRBJ2-1
cdr3_aa: ASSYLATYNEQF

v_call: TRBV7-3
j_call: TRBJ2-1
cdr3_aa: ASSLPGLGGNEQF

v_call: TRBV5-6
j_call: TRBJ2-1
cdr3_aa: ASSFRRASSYNEQF

v_call: TRBV7-2
j_call: TRBJ2-3
cdr3_aa: ASSINRVADTQY

v_call: TRBV11-2
j_call: TRBJ1-4
cdr3_aa: ASSRRATGEKLF

v_call: TRBV25-1
j_call: TRBJ2-3
cdr3_aa: ASGQLAGGGDTQY

v_call: TRBV29-1
j_call: TRBJ2-2
cdr3_aa: SAQGLAGVTGELF

v_call: TRBV19
j_call: TRBJ2-1
cdr3_aa: ASSPWTGHNEQF

v_call: TRBV29-1
j_call: TRBJ2-7
cdr3_aa: SVRAGPYEQY

v_call: TRBV7-9
j_call: TRBJ2-1
cdr3_aa: ASSLTMGQDPPNEQF

v_call: TRBV5-6
j_call: TRBJ2-1
cdr3_aa: ASSATSGEQF

v_call: TRBV5-1
j_call: TRBJ2-1
cdr3_aa: ASSLTGHYNEQF

v_call: TRBV11-2
j_call: TRBJ1-2
cdr3_aa: ASSLEGQTRFYGYT

v_call: TRBV12-3/TRBV12-4
j_call: TRBJ2-7
cdr3_aa: ASSGYGDPTYEQY

v_call: TRBV7-9
j_call: TRBJ2-7
cdr3_aa: ASSRVWDGSYEQY

v_call: TRBV5-5
j_call: TRBJ2-7
cdr3_aa: ASSLARDPYEQY

v_call: TRBV7-3
j_call: TRBJ2-2
cdr3_aa: ASSYRGPTPGELF

v_call: TRBV7-2
j_call: TRBJ2-3
cdr3_aa: ASSLARGSLDTQY

v_call: TRBV7-7
j_call: TRBJ2-3
cdr3_aa: ASSSSTSVVDTQY

v_call: TRBV12-3/TRBV12-4
j_call: TRBJ2-7
cdr3_aa: ASSKEQGGEQY

v_call: TRBV28
j_call: TRBJ2-7
cdr3_aa: GTRRGQGLSYEQY

v_call: TRBV7-3
j_call: TRBJ2-5
cdr3_aa: ASSLGPGEGETQY